The following is a T cell receptor beta chain sequence with its context. What it binds is not known. In replicate PCRs of sorted subsets, approximately 210 ng DNA, approximately 30,000 T cell genomes, was used. The authors' processing: Quality scores were absent from the junction-only immunoSEQ sequences, so filtering differed. Assay: immunoSEQ multiplex PCR; the TCRdb copy retains only in-frame clones and omits some. V and J calls and clone size are as listed in that table; D and trimming were resolved from the DNA. This table has 2,500,000 or so clones, over 85% appearing once. This entry is derived from a study of shared clonotypes between healthy human individuals. The V gene's germline CDR1 is ENHRY and CDR2 SYGVKD. This CDR3 is 15 amino acids long. Study observations and caveats: Against clonotypes common to all four donors, non-shared ones had lower generation probabilities. A generally larger estimated richness was seen in naive subsets than in memory subsets.

This chain links TRBV10-3 with TRBJ2-5; D is possibly TRBD1 (6 bases). The end of the DNA fits TRBJ2-7 better, so the J call may be wrong. Sequences were obtained from naive CD4+ T cells from PBMCs. The subset here: CD45RA+ positively selected. This receptor was identified in a man aged 18 to 35 in good health. Some clones in this sample may be carry-over from other donors' samples. The CDR3 sequence: CAISESGAAGAEQYF. DNA of the CDR3: TGTGCCATCAGTGAGTCGGGGGCCGCAGGAGCCGAGCAGTACTTC.